These 20 T cell receptor beta chains were sequenced from one sample in a study of post-analysis software for immune sequencing data. Tagging with unique molecular identifiers was a feature of the TCR beta cDNA libraries. TCRdb reprocessed the PCR reads with MiXCR, giving one entry per CDR3 protein. The table has over 700,000 distinct CDR3 sequences, 25% to 30% seen once. What these receptors recognize is not known. Notes on the study in general: Higher frequency in patients than in controls was seen for five TRBV segments, with TRBV5-6, TRBV5-1 and TRBV20-1 among them.

Sequences were obtained from blood. These receptors all come from a girl aged 10-17 years with multiple sclerosis.

Here the CDR3 reads CASEGPHNEQYF. The CDR3 bases are TGTGCCAGCGAGGGACCACACAATGAGCAGTACTTC. The rearrangement links TRBV3-1 to TRBJ2-1; possibly TRBD1 or TRBD2 for D (5 bases each). The J call may be incorrect, as the DNA end agrees better with TRBJ2-7. The CDR3 has 12 residues. Looked up from germline, CDR1 is LGHDT and CDR2 is YNNKEL (reference sequence).

This clonotype was counted between two and nine times. This rearrangement joins TRBV7-9 to TRBJ2-3; unclear D gene. The CDR3 length is 13 residues. CDR1 and CDR2 from the germline V gene are SEHNR and FQNEAQ (reference sequence). Trimming took off 1 base at V and 4 bases at J, with 6 bases between the two ends. CDR3 loop: CASSLEASDTQYF. As DNA, the CDR3 is TGTGCCAGCAGCTTAGAGGCTTCAGATACGCAGTATTTT.

This clonotype was detected ten times or more. The chain uses TRBV7-9 and TRBJ1-2; 9 bases agree with TRBD1. CDR3 length: 13 amino acids. The J segment lost 7 bases and the V segment lost 6 bases, leaving 6 bases of the junction unmatched. Germline V lookup: CDR1 SEHNR, CDR2 FQNEAQ (reference sequence). The CDR3 reads CASSPTGGGGYTF. CDR3 nucleotide sequence: TGTGCCAGCAGTCCAACAGGGGGCGGTGGCTACACCTTC.

V usage is TRBV6-1 and J usage is TRBJ2-7; TRBD2 matches 8 bases. The J call may be incorrect, as the DNA end agrees better with TRBJ2-5. CDR1 is MNHNS and CDR2 is SASEGT in the germline V gene. The CDR3 is 16 amino acids. DNA of the CDR3: TGTGCCAGCGCATTTGCGCGGGGGGACTATGAAGAGACCCAGTACTTC. It encodes CASAFARGDYEETQYF.

This rearrangement joins TRBV10-3 to TRBJ2-7; 12 bases agree with TRBD1. Looked up from germline, CDR1 is ENHRY and CDR2 is SYGVKD. The CDR3 contains 15 residues. The V segment lost 6 bases and the J segment 7 bases; nucleotides outside the gene matches: 10. DNA of the CDR3: TGTGCCATCAGGACTGGGACAGGGGGCGCGGAAGAGCAGTACTTC. Protein: CAIRTGTGGAEEQYF.

V usage is TRBV20-1 and J usage is TRBJ2-1; 7 positions match TRBD2. From germline, CDR1 is DFQATT and CDR2 SNEGSKA (reference sequence). The ends lost 0 bases at V and 4 bases at J; junction bases unmatched: 9. CDR3 length: 16 amino acids. The CDR3 nucleotides are TGCAGTGCTAGAGATAGCGTAGCGGGTATATACAATGAGCAGTTCTTC. Translated: CSARDSVAGIYNEQFF.

This clonotype appeared a few times. The chain is built from TRBV5-1 and TRBJ1-6; D not certain. Germline loops: CDR1 SGHRS, CDR2 YFSETQ. V lost 0 bases and J 0 bases, leaving 7 bases between the germline ends. The CDR3 runs 16 residues. CDR3: CASSLGRSSYNSPLHF. In DNA form, the CDR3 reads TGCGCCAGCAGCTTGGGCCGGAGCTCCTATAATTCACCCCTCCACTTT.

This clonotype occurred many times. This chain connects TRBV10-3 to TRBJ2-3, with TRBD2 identical over 10 bases. CDR1 and CDR2 from the germline V gene are ENHRY and SYGVKD. This CDR3 comprises 21 residues. Germline trimming cut 6 bases from V and 5 bases from J; bases unmatched to any gene: 26. Here the CDR3 DNA reads TGTGCCATCAGCGCCCTGAGGGGGCTAGCGGGAGAGGAGAGTCAGGAAGATACGCAGTATTTT. Encoded protein: CAISALRGLAGEESQEDTQYF.

The rearrangement links TRBV20-1 to TRBJ2-5, with D perhaps TRBD1 (5 bases). There are 14 residues in the CDR3. Germline V CDR1 and CDR2: DFQATT, SNEGSKA (reference sequence). The V end was cut by 6 bases, the J end by 1 base, with 15 bases between. CDR3: CSAPRSGSQETQYF. The CDR3 DNA follows: TGCAGTGCCCCTAGATCAGGGTCCCAAGAGACCCAGTACTTC.

J is TRBJ2-7 and V is TRBV29-1, with D possibly being TRBD2 (6 bases). CDR3 length: 14 amino acids. The ends were cut back, 0 bases at V and 4 bases at J, with 13 bases in the middle. Germline V gene data show CDR1 as SQVTM and CDR2 as ANQGSEA. The chain's CDR3 is CSVEDRGTLYEQYF. The CDR3 DNA follows: TGCAGCGTTGAAGATCGGGGGACGCTTTACGAGCAGTACTTC.

This sequence joins TRBV3-1 and TRBJ2-3; 9 nucleotides align to TRBD2. V lost 0 bases, J lost 2 bases, and 6 bases stayed unmatched. Germline lookup yields CDR1 LGHDT and CDR2 YNNKEL (reference sequence). The CDR3 sequence is 17 residues long. The DNA for the CDR3 is TGTGCCAGCAGCCAAGATCTGGCGGGAGGGATCACAGATACGCAGTATTTT. Its translation is CASSQDLAGGITDTQYF.

This clonotype came up a few times. The rearrangement links TRBV2 to TRBJ1-2, with 7 bases fitting TRBD1. Trimming at V came to 9 bases and at J to 5 bases, leaving 6 bases not matched to a gene. This CDR3 region has 12 residues. Germline loops: CDR1 SNHLY, CDR2 FYNNEI. CDR3 DNA sequence: TGTGCCAGGGAGGGACAGTATTATGGCTACACCTTC. Encoded protein: CAREGQYYGYTF.

This clonotype has only a few counts. The chain has TRBV7-9 and TRBJ2-7; no definite D call. The CDR3 runs 12 residues. The germline V gene has CDR1 SEHNR and CDR2 FQNEAQ (reference sequence). Trimming took off 6 bases at V and 1 base at J, with 7 bases between the two ends. The CDR3, as DNA: TGTGCCAGCAGAAGTAGGTCCTACGAGCAGTACTTC. As protein: CASRSRSYEQYF.

This chain links TRBV7-2 with TRBJ1-5; 11 bases match TRBD1. This CDR3 is built from 16 residues. The ends lost 2 bases at V and 2 bases at J; junction bases unmatched: 2. Germline CDR1 reads SGHTA; CDR2 reads FQGNSA. CDR3 sequence: CASSLRTGGGNQPQHF. Written as DNA, the CDR3 is TGTGCCAGCAGCTTACGGACAGGGGGCGGCAATCAGCCCCAGCATTTT. Using reference TRBV7-2 and TRBJ1-5 for the parts outside the CDR3, the full variable domain is GAGVSQSPSNKVTEKGKDVELRCDPISGHTALYWYRQSLGQGLEFLIYFQGNSAPDKSGLPSDRFSAERTGGSVSTLTIQRTQQEDSAVYLCASSLRTGGGNQPQHFGDGTRLSIL.

This clonotype was seen a few times. The chain is built from TRBV7-2 and TRBJ2-3; 11 bases line up with TRBD2. This CDR3 is 16 amino acids long. The trim removed 5 bases at V and 3 bases at J, leaving 7 bases unmatched. CDR1 is SGHTA, CDR2 FQGNSA, per germline. CDR3 nucleotides: TGTGCCAGCAGCGGATACGGGACTAGCGGTACAGATACGCAGTATTTT. Protein: CASSGYGTSGTDTQYF.

The rearrangement uses TRBV4-1 and TRBJ2-1; a weak D match, TRBD2 (5 bases). The germline gives CDR1 MGHRA, CDR2 YSYEKL. The length of the CDR3 is 15 residues. Trimming shortened V by 0 bases and J by 12 bases, and 18 bases separated the two germline ends. The DNA for the CDR3 is TGCGCCAGCAGCCAAGAATTAGCCACCGGACGGGGGCAGTTCTTC. This codes for CASSQELATGRGQFF.

The CDR3 bases are TGTGCCAGCGGTCCCTCAGCGGCCGGGGAGCTGTTTTTT. Protein: CASGPSAAGELFF. The J gene is TRBJ2-2, the V gene TRBV27; possible D gene TRBD2, 5 bases. The V end was cut by 8 bases, the J end by 6 bases, with 13 bases between. Germline CDR1 reads MNHEY; CDR2 reads SMNVEV (reference sequence). This CDR3 spans 13 amino acids.

This chain uses TRBV20-1 with TRBJ2-5; no definite D call. This CDR3 spans 12 amino acids. Per germline, CDR1 DFQATT and CDR2 SNEGSKA (reference sequence). V lost 6 bases and J 7 bases, leaving 15 bases between the germline ends. The CDR3 spells CSARSPVGTQYF. The CDR3 DNA is TGCAGTGCCAGGAGTCCCGTGGGGACCCAGTACTTC.

This clonotype was found a few times. The CDR3 reads CASSQPRQGRQEEQYF. CDR3 nucleotide sequence: TGCGCCAGCAGCCAACCACGGCAGGGGAGACAGGAAGAGCAGTACTTC. The chain uses TRBV5-1 and TRBJ2-7, with D possibly being TRBD1 (6 bases). The germline V gene encodes CDR1 SGHRS and CDR2 YFSETQ. The CDR3 contains 16 residues. V was shortened by 4 bases and J by 7 bases, with 24 bases between the two germline ends.

The rearrangement links TRBV20-1 to TRBJ2-5; TRBD2 agrees at 8 bases. Per germline, CDR1 DFQATT and CDR2 SNEGSKA (reference sequence). This CDR3 has 16 amino acids. With V trimmed by 0 bases and J by 4 bases, 10 bases remained unmatched. The CDR3 DNA reads as TGCAGTGCTAGAGATGTCGGGGGGGCGGTTCTAGAGACCCAGTACTTC. Residues: CSARDVGGAVLETQYF.